What follows are 14 T cell receptor beta chains derived from one specimen sequenced in a study of beta chain features in type 1 diabetes. Points from the study as a whole: Type 1 diabetes patients showed a moderate but significant shortening of TCRB CDR3s in all four CD4+ subsets.

Every isolated RNA sample was fully reverse transcribed, so sequencing captured expressed TCRB transcripts. Sequenced by immunoSEQ multiplex PCR; TCRdb stores in-frame clones only, minus some. The table lists 350,000 to 400,000 clones, around 13% of them singletons. These TCRs are of unknown antigen specificity. The sequenced sample was naive CD4+ T cells from blood. These receptor sequences come from a woman aged 18-30 years with type 1 diabetes.

This clone was counted a few times. The chain couples TRBV4-3 to TRBJ2-7, with 11 positions matching TRBD2. The junction had 14 bases not matched to a gene; V was cut back by 8 bases and J by 11 bases. Germline assignment: CDR1 LGHNA and CDR2 YSLEER. The CDR3 sequence is 14 residues long. CDR3 in DNA: TGCGCCAGCGCACAGTCCGGGACTAGCGGTAGAAAGTACTTC. Amino acid sequence: CASAQSGTSGRKYF.

This clone came up a few times. This chain connects TRBV5-5 to TRBJ2-1; the D is unclear. Germline V gives CDR1 SGHKS, CDR2 YYEKEE (reference sequence). Trimming pared 5 bases from V and 7 bases from J, leaving 7 bases between. The CDR3 consists of 11 residues. This chain's CDR3 is CASRFVNEQFF. DNA of the CDR3: TGTGCCAGCAGGTTTGTAAATGAGCAGTTCTTC.

CDR3 sequence (DNA): TGTGCCAGCAGCCAACTGATGGCCACTGAAGCTTTCTTT. Its protein product is CASSQLMATEAFF. The V call is TRBV14, the J call TRBJ1-1, with D hard to call. V was trimmed by 2 bases and J by 4 bases, leaving 8 bases between them. Germline V gives CDR1 SGHDN, CDR2 FVKESK. This CDR3 has 13 amino acids. Using reference TRBV14 and TRBJ1-1 for the parts outside the CDR3, the full variable domain is EAGVTQFPSHSVIEKGQTVTLRCDPISGHDNLYWYRRVMGKEIKFLLHFVKESKQDESGMPNNRFLAERTGGTYSTLKVQPAELEDSGVYFCASSQLMATEAFFGQGTRLTVV.

For the CDR3, the DNA is TGCGCCAGCAGCTGGGAGGGGGGCTACACCTTC. Its protein product is CASSWEGGYTF. The rearrangement uses TRBV4-3 and TRBJ1-2; D might be TRBD1 (5 bases). Trimming took off 5 bases at V and 8 bases at J, with 9 bases between the two ends. The CDR3 consists of 11 residues. Germline CDR1 reads LGHNA; CDR2 reads YSLEER.

The genes are TRBV19 and TRBJ1-2; tentative D call: TRBD1 (5 bases). The CDR3 loop spans 12 amino acids. Germline-derived CDR1 and CDR2 are LNHDA and SQIVND (reference sequence). The V and J ends lost 7 bases and 3 bases respectively, with 9 bases between them. CDR3: CASMSQDYGYTF. The CDR3 DNA follows: TGTGCCAGTATGTCACAGGACTATGGCTACACCTTC.

This sequence joins TRBV4-1 and TRBJ1-1, with a possible D match to TRBD1 (5 bases). The germline gives CDR1 MGHRA, CDR2 YSYEKL. The ends were cut back, 1 base at V and 10 bases at J, with 10 bases in the middle. The CDR3 is 12 residues long. CDR3 sequence: CASSQVRQGAFF. The CDR3 coding sequence is TGCGCCAGCAGCCAAGTGAGGCAGGGAGCTTTCTTT.

The rearrangement uses TRBV10-3 and TRBJ2-5; 7 bases line up with TRBD2. The CDR3 consists of 17 residues. CDR1 is ENHRY, CDR2 SYGVKD, per germline. V lost 0 bases and J lost 1; bases outside the gene matches: 8. The chain's CDR3 is CAISESQLREIQETQYF. The CDR3 DNA reads TGTGCCATCAGTGAGTCACAGTTGCGGGAGATCCAAGAGACCCAGTACTTC.

This clone was seen only a few times. This chain links TRBV29-1 with TRBJ2-3, with TRBD1 as a possible D gene (5 bases). In germline, CDR1 is SQVTM, CDR2 ANQGSEA. V lost 3 bases and J 9 bases, leaving 16 bases between the germline ends. The CDR3 contains 13 residues. The CDR3 protein is CSVDRVGERTQYF. The CDR3 region has the DNA TGCAGCGTTGATAGGGTAGGGGAACGAACGCAGTATTTT.

The chain joins TRBV4-2 to TRBJ2-7, with D tentatively TRBD2 (5 bases). V lost 4 bases, J lost 4 bases, and 11 bases lay in between. Germline assignment: CDR1 LGHNA and CDR2 YNFKEQ. This CDR3 has 13 amino acids. CDR3 sequence (DNA): TGTGCCAGCAGCCGAGATAGCGCTTACGAGCAGTACTTC. Amino acid sequence: CASSRDSAYEQYF.

The chain couples TRBV28 to TRBJ2-7; 7 nucleotides agree with TRBD1. With V trimmed by 9 bases and J by 3 bases, 5 bases remained unmatched. Germline V gives CDR1 MDHEN, CDR2 SYDVKM. This CDR3 has 12 amino acids. In DNA, the CDR3 is TGTGCCAGTCACACAGGGGTCTACGAGCAGTACTTC. Its protein is CASHTGVYEQYF.

This clone was detected a few times. The rearrangement joins TRBV2 to TRBJ1-5; 10 bases line up with TRBD1. The germline gives CDR1 SNHLY, CDR2 FYNNEI. The CDR3 consists of 16 residues. V shed 5 bases and J 0 bases; nucleotides not matched to a gene: 4. CDR3 coding DNA: TGTGCCAGCAGTCGGGACAGGGGATATAGCAATCAGCCCCAGCATTTT. Residues: CASSRDRGYSNQPQHF.

This clone has more than one count but fewer than ten. The chain employs TRBV18 and TRBJ1-5; 7 bases align to TRBD1. Trimming removed 3 bases from V and 0 bases from J; junction bases left unmatched: 5. The CDR3 is made up of 16 amino acids. Germline-derived CDR1 and CDR2 are KGHSH and LQKENI. The CDR3 spells CASSPPGTDSNQPQHF. As DNA, the CDR3 is TGTGCCAGCTCACCCCCCGGGACAGATAGCAATCAGCCCCAGCATTTT.

The sample holds a few counts of this clone. J is TRBJ2-1 and V is TRBV10-3; 9 bases are a match to TRBD1. V was pared by 6 bases and J by 3 bases, with 6 bases of the junction left unmatched. CDR1 ENHRY and CDR2 SYGVKD come from the germline V gene. The CDR3 spans 15 residues. CDR3 sequence reads: CAIRTGTGSYNEQFF. The CDR3 nucleotides are TGTGCCATCAGAACCGGGACAGGGAGCTACAATGAGCAGTTCTTC.

The chain joins TRBV5-1 to TRBJ2-2; 8 bases agree with TRBD1. V lost 2 bases to trimming and J lost 0 bases; unmatched junction nucleotides: 3. Germline V CDR1 and CDR2: SGHRS, YFSETQ. The CDR3 consists of 16 residues. The CDR3: CASSFSDRANTGELFF. Written as DNA, the CDR3 is TGCGCCAGCAGCTTTTCGGACAGGGCGAACACCGGGGAGCTGTTTTTT.